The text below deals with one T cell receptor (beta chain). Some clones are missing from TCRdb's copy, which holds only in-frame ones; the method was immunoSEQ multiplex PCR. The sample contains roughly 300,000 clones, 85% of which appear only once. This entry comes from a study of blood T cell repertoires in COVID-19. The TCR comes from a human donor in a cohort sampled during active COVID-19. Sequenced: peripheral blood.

CDR3 region: CASRESRGKRGYTF. CDR3 nucleotide sequence: TGTGCCAGCAGAGAGAGCCGAGGGAAACGGGGCTACACCTTC. This sequence joins TRBV28 and TRBJ1-2, with D unclear. CDR1 is MDHEN, CDR2 SYDVKM, per germline. The CDR3 consists of 14 residues. Trimming took 6 bases from V and 8 from J, leaving 19 bases between them.